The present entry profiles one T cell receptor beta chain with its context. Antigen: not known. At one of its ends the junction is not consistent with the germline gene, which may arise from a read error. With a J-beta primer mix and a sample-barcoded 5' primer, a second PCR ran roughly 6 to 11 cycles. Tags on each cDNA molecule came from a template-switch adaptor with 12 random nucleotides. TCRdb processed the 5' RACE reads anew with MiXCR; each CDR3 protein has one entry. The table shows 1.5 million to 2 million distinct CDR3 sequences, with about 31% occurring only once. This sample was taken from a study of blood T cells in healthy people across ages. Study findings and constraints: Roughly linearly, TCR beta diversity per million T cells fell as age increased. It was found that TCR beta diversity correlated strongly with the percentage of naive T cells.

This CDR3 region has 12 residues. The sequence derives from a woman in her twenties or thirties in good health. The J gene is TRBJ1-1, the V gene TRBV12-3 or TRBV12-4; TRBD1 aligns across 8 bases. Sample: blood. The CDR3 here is CASSLADRVAFF. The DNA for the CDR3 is TGTGCCAGCAGTCTAGCGGACAGGGTGGCTTTCTTT.